These 23 T cell receptor beta chains originate from one sample sequenced in a study of technical replicates of blood from a handful of donors. Clones were sequenced by immunoSEQ multiplex PCR, and TCRdb holds only the in-frame ones, with some missing. The data show roughly 61,000 clones, around 97% seen once. Sample: T cells isolated from PBMCs. All receptors come from a human donor in good health.

The chain uses TRBV5-1 and TRBJ2-7; TRBD1 might be the D (6 bases). The germline V gene has CDR1 SGHRS and CDR2 YFSETQ. This CDR3 contains 13 residues. V was clipped by 2 bases and J by 4 bases, with 10 bases between them. The CDR3 coding sequence is TGCGCCAGCAGCTTCAACCAGGGGTACGAGCAGTACTTC. Protein product: CASSFNQGYEQYF.

The chain couples TRBV27 to TRBJ2-7; D is ambiguous. CDR3 length equals 14 residues. Trimming took 0 bases from V and 6 from J, leaving 12 bases between them. Germline V gene lookup returns CDR1 MNHEY and CDR2 SMNVEV (reference sequence). The CDR3 region is CASSLSSPTREQYF. CDR3 nucleotide sequence: TGTGCCAGCAGTTTATCGTCCCCCACGCGCGAGCAGTACTTC.

The chain couples TRBV2 to TRBJ1-1; unclear D gene. V lost 2 bases and J lost 4, with 5 bases in between. The CDR3 has 12 amino acids. The germline CDR1 and CDR2 sequences are SNHLY and FYNNEI. CDR3: CASSEKLTEAFF. In DNA form, the CDR3 reads TGTGCCAGCAGTGAAAAACTCACTGAAGCTTTCTTT.

The chain carries TRBV2 and TRBJ2-1, with D possibly TRBD2 on 6 matching bases. In germline, CDR1 is SNHLY, CDR2 FYNNEI. The CDR3 length is 15 residues. V lost 7 bases and J 6 bases, leaving 19 bases between the germline ends. CDR3 protein: CASTLLAEAGNEQFF. In DNA, the CDR3 is TGTGCCAGCACCCTACTAGCTGAGGCGGGCAATGAGCAGTTCTTC. The entire variable domain, with the rest obtained from reference TRBV2 and TRBJ2-1, is as follows: EPEVTQTPSHQVTQMGQEVILRCVPISNHLYFYWYRQILGQKVEFLVSFYNNEISEKSEIFDDQFSVERPDGSNFTLKIRSTKLEDSAMYFCASTLLAEAGNEQFFGPGTRLTVL.

This clone appeared a single time. V usage is TRBV30 and J usage is TRBJ2-7; tentatively, D is TRBD1 (6 bases). Germline V CDR1 and CDR2: GTSNPN, SVGIG (reference sequence). The CDR3 is made up of 11 amino acids. Between the trimmed V and J ends, which lost 7 bases and 4 bases, there was a span of 11 bases. The CDR3 sequence: CASRQAYEQYF. The CDR3 bases are TGTGCCTCCCGACAGGCTTACGAGCAGTACTTC.

This clone was counted only a few times. The J gene is TRBJ1-1, the V gene TRBV6-5; D is uncertain. V dropped 1 base and J dropped 0 bases, with 6 bases sitting between them. CDR3 length: 14 amino acids. CDR1 and CDR2 (germline): MNHEY, SVGAGI. The CDR3 spells CASSYYGMNTEAFF. In DNA form, the CDR3 reads TGTGCCAGCAGTTACTACGGGATGAACACTGAAGCTTTCTTT.

The chain uses TRBV11-2 and TRBJ1-1; no clear D gene. Germline CDR1 and CDR2: SGHAT and FQNNGV. This CDR3 has 13 amino acids. The ends were cut back, 1 base at V and 6 bases at J, with 9 bases in the middle. The CDR3 loop is CASSLGPAAEAFF. In DNA form, the CDR3 reads TGTGCCAGCAGCTTAGGCCCGGCGGCTGAAGCTTTCTTT.

The chain is built from TRBV5-6 and TRBJ1-4; D not resolved. In germline, CDR1 is SGHDT, CDR2 YYEEEE. This CDR3 spans 16 amino acids. V was trimmed by 2 bases and J by 1 base, leaving 12 bases between them. DNA for the CDR3: TGTGCCAGCAGCTTCAAGGGAGGCGGAACTAATGAAAAACTGTTTTTT. It is translated as CASSFKGGGTNEKLFF. The full variable domain, rest sourced from reference TRBV5-6 and TRBJ1-4, is DAGVTQSPTHLIKTRGQQVTLRCSPKSGHDTVSWYQQALGQGPQFIFQYYEEEERQRGNFPDRFSGHQFPNYSSELNVNALLLGDSALYLCASSFKGGGTNEKLFFGSGTQLSVL.

This clone was detected once. The genes are TRBV5-1 and TRBJ2-2, with 10 bases aligning to TRBD2. This CDR3 contains 18 residues. The germline V gene encodes CDR1 SGHRS and CDR2 YFSETQ. V shed 1 base, J shed 6 bases, and the junction held 12 bases outside the gene matches. In DNA form, the CDR3 reads TGCGCCAGCAGCTTGCGGACCACTAGCGGGGCCTCCCCCGGGGAGCTGTTTTTT. Encoded protein: CASSLRTTSGASPGELFF.

This chain links TRBV10-2 with TRBJ2-2, with D possibly being TRBD1 (6 bases). Germline CDR1 reads WSHSY; CDR2 reads SAAADI. The CDR3 contains 14 residues. V was cut by 6 bases and J by 3 bases, with 11 bases left in between. Written as DNA, the CDR3 is TGCGCCAGCAGAGGGGGAACTCACACCGGGGAGCTGTTTTTT. This gives the protein CASRGGTHTGELFF.

V gene TRBV5-4 combines with J gene TRBJ2-7; TRBD1 aligns across 9 bases. The CDR3 contains 15 residues. With V trimmed by 4 bases and J by 3 bases, 8 bases remained unmatched. Germline V gene data show CDR1 as SGHNT and CDR2 as YYREEE (reference sequence). Here the CDR3 reads CASSRILDRGYEQYF. In DNA, the CDR3 is TGTGCCAGCAGCCGAATACTGGACAGGGGCTACGAGCAGTACTTC. The whole variable domain, remainder taken from reference TRBV5-4 and TRBJ2-7, is ETGVTQSPTHLIKTRGQQVTLRCSSQSGHNTVSWYQQALGQGPQFIFQYYREEENGRGNFPPRFSGLQFPNYSSELNVNALELDDSALYLCASSRILDRGYEQYFGPGTRLTVT.

In this sample, this clone turned up once. The chain employs TRBV4-1 and TRBJ2-5; 8 bases align to TRBD2. Germline CDR1 reads MGHRA; CDR2 reads YSYEKL. The CDR3 runs 16 residues. J gave up 2 bases and V 4 bases, and 9 bases lay outside the gene matches. The CDR3 loop reads CASSLSTTSGQETQYF. CDR3 coding DNA: TGCGCCAGCAGCCTGTCGACTACTAGCGGTCAAGAGACCCAGTACTTC.

This chain links TRBV27 with TRBJ1-3; a possible D gene is TRBD1 (6 bases). This CDR3 has 15 amino acids. From germline, CDR1 is MNHEY and CDR2 SMNVEV (reference sequence). Trimming removed 5 bases at V and 4 bases at J, with 15 bases between. The CDR3 sequence is CASSPFQGSGNTIYF. The CDR3, as DNA: TGTGCCAGCAGTCCGTTCCAGGGGAGCGGAAACACCATATATTTT.

This rearrangement joins TRBV4-1 to TRBJ1-2, with no clear D. Germline V gene lookup returns CDR1 MGHRA and CDR2 YSYEKL. The CDR3 has 18 residues. V dropped 2 bases and J dropped 3 bases, with 22 bases sitting between them. Here the CDR3 DNA reads TGCGCCAGCAGCCAACTGACCCCCCCACACTTGCGGGACTATGGCTACACCTTC. Its translation: CASSQLTPPHLRDYGYTF.

The chain employs TRBV9 and TRBJ2-1; TRBD2 agrees at 8 bases. The CDR3 extends over 16 amino acids. Trimming removed 1 base from V and 0 bases from J; junction bases left unmatched: 3. Germline loops: CDR1 SGDLS, CDR2 YYNGEE. The CDR3: CASSVTGGSSYNEQFF. CDR3 in DNA: TGTGCCAGCAGCGTAACGGGGGGGTCCTCCTACAATGAGCAGTTCTTC. Using reference TRBV9 and TRBJ2-1 for the parts outside the CDR3, the full variable domain is DSGVTQTPKHLITATGQRVTLRCSPRSGDLSVYWYQQSLDQGLQFLIQYYNGEERAKGNILERFSAQQFPDLHSELNLSSLELGDSALYFCASSVTGGSSYNEQFFGPGTRLTVL.

CDR3 sequence reads: CASSMPTAVNEQFF. The CDR3 nucleotides are TGTGCCAGTAGTATGCCGACAGCAGTCAATGAGCAGTTCTTC. The chain employs TRBV19 and TRBJ2-1, with D possibly TRBD1 on 5 matching bases. This CDR3 region has 14 residues. Trimming shortened V by 3 bases and J by 6 bases, and 12 bases separated the two germline ends. Germline-derived CDR1 and CDR2 are LNHDA and SQIVND (reference sequence).

The V call is TRBV5-1, the J call TRBJ1-2; 9 nucleotides line up with TRBD1. The CDR3 covers 14 residues. Germline V gives CDR1 SGHRS, CDR2 YFSETQ. Germline trimming cut 7 bases from V and 4 bases from J; bases unmatched to any gene: 8. CDR3 DNA: TGCGCCAGCGGCCGGACAGGGGACCTCTATGGCTACACCTTC. Translated, it gives CASGRTGDLYGYTF.

The chain recombines TRBV15 with TRBJ2-7; 8 positions agree with TRBD1. The germline V gene encodes CDR1 LNHNV and CDR2 YYDKDF (reference sequence). V shed 2 bases and J 3 bases; nucleotides not matched to a gene: 9. This CDR3 has 16 residues. This CDR3 reads CATSRPMDREDYEQYF. DNA of the CDR3: TGTGCCACCAGCAGACCTATGGACAGGGAGGACTACGAGCAGTACTTC.

The chain has TRBV9 and TRBJ2-1; the D is unclear. This CDR3 region has 14 residues. V lost 2 bases to trimming and J lost 8 bases, with 14 bases between them. Germline loops: CDR1 SGDLS, CDR2 YYNGEE. DNA for the CDR3: TGTGCCAGCAGCGTTTCGGCAGCGACCCATGAGCAGTTCTTC. Translation: CASSVSAATHEQFF.

V and J are TRBV7-6 and TRBJ2-3; D is ambiguous. CDR3 length equals 12 residues. V was clipped by 2 bases and J by 4 bases, with 4 bases between them. Germline V gene lookup returns CDR1 SGHVS and CDR2 FNYEAQ. CDR3: CASSLSADTQYF. For the CDR3, the DNA is TGTGCCAGCAGCTTAAGCGCAGATACGCAGTATTTT.

The J gene is TRBJ2-2, the V gene TRBV25-1; the match to TRBD1 covers 7 bases. Germline V lookup: CDR1 MGHDK, CDR2 SYGVNS. This CDR3 contains 14 residues. Trimming took 7 bases from V and 2 from J; bases not matched to a gene: 4. CDR3 DNA sequence: TGTGCCAGCACTCAAGGGGGCAACACCGGGGAGCTGTTTTTT. This sequence encodes CASTQGGNTGELFF.

The chain has TRBV11-3 and TRBJ1-1; D remains ambiguous. The length of the CDR3 is 12 residues. CDR1 and CDR2 (germline): SGHNT, YENEEA. With 3 bases removed from V and 10 bases from J, the gap between germline ends came to 12 bases. The DNA of the CDR3 is TGTGCCAGCAGCTTCGCGGCGGGAGGAGCTTTCTTT. This sequence encodes CASSFAAGGAFF.

The chain links TRBV27 to TRBJ1-4; D not resolved. V was shortened by 4 bases and J by 0 bases, with 6 bases between the two germline ends. The CDR3 covers 14 residues. The germline V gene encodes CDR1 MNHEY and CDR2 SMNVEV (reference sequence). Written as DNA, the CDR3 is TGTGCCAGCAGTTCCAGGTCAACTAATGAAAAACTGTTTTTT. Its protein product is CASSSRSTNEKLFF. Full variable domain (remainder filled in from reference TRBV27 and TRBJ1-4): EAQVTQNPRYLITVTGKKLTVTCSQNMNHEYMSWYRQDPGLGLRQIYYSMNVEVTDKGDVPEGYKVSRKEKRNFPLILESPSPNQTSLYFCASSSRSTNEKLFFGSGTQLSVL.